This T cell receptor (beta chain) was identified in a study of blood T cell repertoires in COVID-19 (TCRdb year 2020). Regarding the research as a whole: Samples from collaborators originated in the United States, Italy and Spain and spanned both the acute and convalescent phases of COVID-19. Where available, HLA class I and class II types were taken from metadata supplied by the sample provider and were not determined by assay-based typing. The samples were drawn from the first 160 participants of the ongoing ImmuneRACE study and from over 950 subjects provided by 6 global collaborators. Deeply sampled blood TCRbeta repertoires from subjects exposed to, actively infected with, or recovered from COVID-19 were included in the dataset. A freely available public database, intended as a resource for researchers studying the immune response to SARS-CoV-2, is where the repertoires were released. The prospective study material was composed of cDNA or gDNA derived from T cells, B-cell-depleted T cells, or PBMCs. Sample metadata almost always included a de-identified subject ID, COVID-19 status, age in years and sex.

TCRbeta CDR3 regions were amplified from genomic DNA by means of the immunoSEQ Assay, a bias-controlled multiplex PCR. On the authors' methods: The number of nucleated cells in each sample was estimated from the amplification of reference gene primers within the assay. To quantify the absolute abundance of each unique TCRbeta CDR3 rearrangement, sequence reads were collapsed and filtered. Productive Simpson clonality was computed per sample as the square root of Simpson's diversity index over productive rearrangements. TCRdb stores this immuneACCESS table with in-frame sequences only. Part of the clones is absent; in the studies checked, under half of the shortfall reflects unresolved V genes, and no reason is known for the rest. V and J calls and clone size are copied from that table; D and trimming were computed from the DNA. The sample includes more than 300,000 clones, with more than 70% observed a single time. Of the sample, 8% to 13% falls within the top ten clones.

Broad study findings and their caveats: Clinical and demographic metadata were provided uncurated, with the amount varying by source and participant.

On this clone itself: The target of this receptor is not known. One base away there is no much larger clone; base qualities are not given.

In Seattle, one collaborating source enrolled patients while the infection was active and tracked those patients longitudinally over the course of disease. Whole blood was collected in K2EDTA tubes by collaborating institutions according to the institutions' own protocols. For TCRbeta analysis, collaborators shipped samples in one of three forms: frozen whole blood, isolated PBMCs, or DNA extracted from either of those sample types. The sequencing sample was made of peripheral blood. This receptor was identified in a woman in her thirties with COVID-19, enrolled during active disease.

The DNA sequence reads TGTGCCAGCTCAGGGGGACTAGCGGGAGAGGGCAATGAGCAGTTCTTC. Translation gives CASSGGLAGEGNEQFF. The V gene is TRBV18 and the J gene is TRBJ2-1; 14 bases in the middle match TRBD2. Spanning cysteine to phenylalanine, the CDR3 consists of 16 amino acids. Left in the record is the CDR3 DNA by itself, 48 bases read in frame from the first base. CDR1 and CDR2 are drawn from the germline V gene: KGHSH, LQKENI. Germline trimming: 5 bases from V, 6 bases from J; junction bases outside gene matches: 6.